This entry features one TCR beta chain sequence. Its antigen remains unidentified. V gave up 0 bases and J gave up 4 bases, with 7 bases separating them. The germline V gene encodes CDR1 SGHRS and CDR2 YFSETQ. The CDR3 loop spans 13 amino acids. The sample belongs to a study of vaccination and CD4 T cells after COVID-19. Overall study: Some control cultures received a CEFX pool, which served as the positive control. Others received an HIV-1 Nef pool or no peptide.

With the Oncomine TCR Beta short-read assay, DNA from cultured CD4+ T cells was sequenced. TCRdb re-analysed the PCR reads in MiXCR, keeping a single row per CDR3 protein. The repertoire holds fewer than 20,000 distinct CDR3 sequences, around 45% seen once, with approximately 6.6% in the top ten. Treatment noted: roughly 10-day PBMC culture with coronavirus spike peptide pools or control peptides (ViraFEST assay). Findings and limits, study-wide: Median reactive clonotypes, those recognizing SARS-CoV-2, rose from about 22 to 38, not significantly.

This clonotype was obtained from a human donor who had recovered from COVID-19. The gene calls are TRBV5-1 and TRBJ1-2, with D hard to call. The specimen comprised CD4+ T cells from blood, cultured in vitro, sampled after SARS-CoV-2 vaccination. The CDR3 DNA reads as TGCGCCAGCAGCTTGGATCCGCTCTATGGCTACACCTTC. Translating gives CASSLDPLYGYTF.